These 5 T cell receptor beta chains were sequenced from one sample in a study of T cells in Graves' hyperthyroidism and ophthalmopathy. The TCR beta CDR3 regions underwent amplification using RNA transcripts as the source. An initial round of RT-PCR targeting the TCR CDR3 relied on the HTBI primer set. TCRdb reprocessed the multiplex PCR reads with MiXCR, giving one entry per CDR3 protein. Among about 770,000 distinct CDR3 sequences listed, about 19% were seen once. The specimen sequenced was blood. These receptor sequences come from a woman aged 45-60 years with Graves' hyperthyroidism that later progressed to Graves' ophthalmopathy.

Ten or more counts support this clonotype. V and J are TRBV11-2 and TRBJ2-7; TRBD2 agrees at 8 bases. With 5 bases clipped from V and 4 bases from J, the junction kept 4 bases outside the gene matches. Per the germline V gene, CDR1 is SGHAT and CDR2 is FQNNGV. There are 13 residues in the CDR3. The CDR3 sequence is CASSDTSGYEQYF. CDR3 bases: TGTGCCAGCAGCGACACTAGCGGATACGAGCAGTACTTC.

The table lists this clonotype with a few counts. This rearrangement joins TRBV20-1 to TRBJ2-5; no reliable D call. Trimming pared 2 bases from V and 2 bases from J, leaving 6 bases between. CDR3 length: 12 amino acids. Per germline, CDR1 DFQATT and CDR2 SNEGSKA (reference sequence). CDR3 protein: CSARMVQETQYF. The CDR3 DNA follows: TGCAGTGCTAGAATGGTACAAGAGACCCAGTACTTC.

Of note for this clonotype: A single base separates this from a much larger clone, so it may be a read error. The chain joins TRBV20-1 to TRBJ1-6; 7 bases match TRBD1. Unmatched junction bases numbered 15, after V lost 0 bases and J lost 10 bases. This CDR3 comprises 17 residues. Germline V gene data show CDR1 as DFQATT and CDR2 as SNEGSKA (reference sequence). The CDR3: CSARDSTQQGTNSPLHF. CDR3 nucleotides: TGCAGTGCTAGAGATTCGACACAACAGGGGACAAACTCACCCCTCCACTTT.

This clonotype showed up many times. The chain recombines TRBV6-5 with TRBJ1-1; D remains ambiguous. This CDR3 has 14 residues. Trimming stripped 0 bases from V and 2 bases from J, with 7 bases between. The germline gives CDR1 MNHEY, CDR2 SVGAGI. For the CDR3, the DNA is TGTGCCAGCAGTTACTCGAAACTAAACACTGAAGCTTTCTTT. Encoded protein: CASSYSKLNTEAFF.

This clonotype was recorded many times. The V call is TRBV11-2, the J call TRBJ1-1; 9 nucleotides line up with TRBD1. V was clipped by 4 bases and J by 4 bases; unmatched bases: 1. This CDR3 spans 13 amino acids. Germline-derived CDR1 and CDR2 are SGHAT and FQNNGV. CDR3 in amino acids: CASSSDRGTEAFF. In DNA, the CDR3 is TGTGCCAGCAGCTCGGACAGGGGCACTGAAGCTTTCTTT.